This T cell receptor beta chain was captured in a study of blood T cell repertoires in COVID-19. The table came from immunoSEQ multiplex PCR; TCRdb's copy has only in-frame clones and leaves some out. The profile shows about 300,000 clones, 80% to 90% of them singletons. The CDR3 covers 12 residues. The germline CDR1 and CDR2 sequences are MDHEN and SYDVKM. Trimming at V came to 6 bases and at J to 6 bases, leaving 5 bases not matched to a gene. Clinical history as reported by participants underpinned cohort assignment. Recovered status in Cohort 3 required two negative PCRs, clearance, or symptom resolution.

V gene TRBV28 combines with J gene TRBJ2-7; 7 bases are a match to TRBD1. The specimen was PBMCs or T cells enriched from blood (not recorded which). The origin of this receptor is a woman younger than 30 who had recovered from COVID-19. The CDR3 DNA sequence: TGTGCCAGCAGGGAACAGGGGACCGAGCAGTACTTC. Translated, it gives CASREQGTEQYF.